These 18 T cell receptor beta chains were sequenced from one sample in a study of blood T cells in healthy people across ages. Together with a sample-barcoded 5' primer, a J-beta primer mix was included in a second PCR lasting about 6 to 11 cycles. TCRdb reprocessed the 5' RACE reads with MiXCR, giving one entry per CDR3 protein. Here the sample spans about 670,000 distinct CDR3 sequences, around 43% being singletons. The sample taken for sequencing was blood. Source of these receptors: an elderly man in good health.

This clonotype has only a few counts. This chain links TRBV29-1 with TRBJ2-2, with 7 bases identical to TRBD1. Germline V lookup: CDR1 SQVTM, CDR2 ANQGSEA. The trim removed 7 bases at V and 4 bases at J, leaving 6 bases unmatched. The CDR3 is 13 residues long. Written as DNA, the CDR3 is TGCAGCGCGATGACAGGGCCCACCGGGGAGCTGTTTTTT. Residues: CSAMTGPTGELFF.

This clonotype came up a few times. The CDR3 coding sequence is TGCAGTGCTAGAAGTGAGCTCCTCACAGATACGCAGTATTTT. It specifies CSARSELLTDTQYF. This chain links TRBV20-1 with TRBJ2-3; no clear D gene. The CDR3 is 14 amino acids. With 2 bases removed from V and 2 bases from J, the gap between germline ends came to 11 bases. Germline lookup yields CDR1 DFQATT and CDR2 SNEGSKA (reference sequence).

The rearrangement joins TRBV7-8 to TRBJ2-5; TRBD1 aligns across 8 bases. The DNA end is a closer match to TRBJ2-7, so the J assignment may be wrong. Germline loops: CDR1 SGHVS, CDR2 FQNEAQ. The CDR3 loop spans 13 amino acids. The CDR3 nucleotides read TGTGCCAGCAGCAGACAGGGGAACTACGAGCAGTACTTC. This translates into CASSRQGNYEQYF.

Of note for this clonotype: A much larger clone lies one base from this, so it may be a read error. V is TRBV5-1 and J is TRBJ2-5, with D perhaps TRBD2 (6 bases). CDR3 length: 15 amino acids. Germline loops: CDR1 SGHRS, CDR2 YFSETQ. The CDR3 DNA reads as TGCGCCAGCAGCCCCCGTCGAGGGAGGCAAGAGACCCGGTACTTC. Translated, it gives CASSPRRGRQETRYF.

This chain links TRBV28 with TRBJ2-5; 8 bases agree with TRBD2. CDR3 length equals 17 residues. The trim removed 5 bases at V and 3 bases at J, leaving 14 bases unmatched. CDR1 is MDHEN and CDR2 is SYDVKM in the germline V gene. CDR3 sequence: CASSASRGALAEETQYF. The CDR3 DNA reads TGTGCCAGCAGTGCTTCGCGGGGGGCCCTAGCGGAAGAGACCCAGTACTTC.

The chain is built from TRBV5-1 and TRBJ2-1, with 7 bases that match TRBD1. The V gene's germline CDR1 is SGHRS and CDR2 YFSETQ. With V trimmed by 4 bases and J by 5 bases, 15 bases remained unmatched. The CDR3 contains 17 residues. This CDR3 reads CASSILTGAVVNNEQFF. The DNA of the CDR3 is TGCGCCAGCAGCATACTAACAGGGGCTGTCGTAAACAATGAGCAGTTCTTC.

This sequence joins TRBV3-1 and TRBJ2-2, with D hard to call. V was trimmed by 8 bases and J by 5 bases, leaving 9 bases between them. The germline gives CDR1 LGHDT, CDR2 YNNKEL (reference sequence). This CDR3 is 12 amino acids long. The CDR3 protein is CASSMATGELFF. Written as DNA, the CDR3 is TGTGCCAGCTCCATGGCTACCGGGGAGCTGTTTTTT.

With regard to this clonotype: Relative to the germline gene, one junction end is altered; a read error may explain this. J is TRBJ1-1 and V is TRBV28; TRBD1 matches at 10 bases. From germline, CDR1 is MDHEN and CDR2 SYDVKM. The CDR3 sequence is 16 residues long. The CDR3 coding sequence is TGTGCTAGCAGGATTGACAGGGGGCCTCAGAACACTGAAGCTTTCTTT. The encoded protein is CASRIDRGPQNTEAFF. Based on the CDR3 plus reference TRBV28 and TRBJ1-1, the full variable domain is DVKVTQSSRYLVKRTGEKVFLECVQDMDHENMFWYRQDPGLGLRLIYFSYDVKMKEKGDIPEGYSVSREKKERFSLILESASTNQTSMYLCASRIDRGPQNTEAFFGQGTRLTVV.

This clonotype was found a few times. The chain combines TRBV6-2 or TRBV6-3 with TRBJ2-1, with TRBD1 identical over 7 bases. The CDR3 is 13 amino acids. The trim removed 7 bases at V and 6 bases at J, leaving 6 bases unmatched. Per the germline V gene, CDR1 is MNHEY and CDR2 is SVGEGT. The CDR3 sequence: CASTETGFNEQFF. As DNA, the CDR3 is TGTGCCAGCACCGAGACAGGGTTCAATGAGCAGTTCTTC.

This sequence joins TRBV28 and TRBJ1-6; TRBD1 might be the D (5 bases). Trimming shortened V by 1 base and J by 6 bases, and 10 bases separated the two germline ends. CDR1 is MDHEN, CDR2 SYDVKM, per germline. CDR3 size: 15 residues. CDR3 residues: CASSLLAGSNSPLHF. CDR3 bases: TGTGCCAGCAGTTTATTGGCAGGGAGTAATTCACCCCTCCACTTT.

V gene TRBV20-1 combines with J gene TRBJ1-5; D may be TRBD1 (6 bases). The CDR3 is 15 residues long. Germline V gene lookup returns CDR1 DFQATT and CDR2 SNEGSKA (reference sequence). Trimming removed 3 bases from V and 3 bases from J, with 15 bases in between. The CDR3 DNA is TGCAGTGCTAGTGACCACGGACAGCCCAATCAGCCCCAGCATTTT. Translating gives CSASDHGQPNQPQHF.

The chain employs TRBV7-2 and TRBJ2-3; 10 positions match TRBD1. V lost 4 bases to trimming and J lost 5 bases; unmatched junction nucleotides: 6. Per germline, CDR1 SGHTA and CDR2 FQGNSA. The CDR3 contains 15 residues. The CDR3: CASSSQTGGRDTQYF. The CDR3, as DNA: TGTGCCAGCAGCTCGCAGACAGGGGGCAGAGATACGCAGTATTTT.

V gene TRBV4-3 combines with J gene TRBJ2-7, with D possibly TRBD1 on 5 matching bases. V lost 3 bases and J lost 2, with 14 bases in between. The CDR3 totals 15 residues. The germline CDR1 and CDR2 sequences are LGHNA and YSLEER. In DNA form, the CDR3 reads TGCGCCAGCAGCCAGGGATACCAGGGAACCTACGAGCAGTACTTC. Translated: CASSQGYQGTYEQYF.

The chain couples TRBV7-2 to TRBJ2-1; possible D gene TRBD1, 6 bases. V gave up 5 bases and J gave up 4 bases, with 15 bases separating them. Germline CDR1 reads SGHTA; CDR2 reads FQGNSA. The CDR3 is made up of 15 amino acids. The CDR3: CASSQLGQTYNEQFF. DNA of the CDR3: TGTGCCAGCAGCCAACTAGGACAGACTTACAATGAGCAGTTCTTC.

The chain couples TRBV9 to TRBJ2-2; D is unclear. The CDR3 is 14 amino acids. The V gene lost 4 bases and the J gene lost 3 bases, with 10 bases spanning the gap. Germline V gene lookup returns CDR1 SGDLS and CDR2 YYNGEE. The CDR3 DNA reads as TGTGCCAGCAGCCAGGTGCCGGACACCGGGGAGCTGTTTTTT. Translation: CASSQVPDTGELFF.

The chain recombines TRBV7-9 with TRBJ1-2, with D possibly TRBD1 on 5 matching bases. Trimming left V 5 bases short and J 5 bases short, with 15 bases between. This CDR3 spans 14 amino acids. Germline CDR1 reads SEHNR; CDR2 reads FQNEAQ (reference sequence). CDR3 sequence reads: CASSPLRPGYGYTF. CDR3 DNA: TGTGCCAGCAGCCCCCTCCGACCAGGGTATGGCTACACCTTC.

The sample holds many counts of this clonotype. The chain has TRBV6-2 or TRBV6-3 and TRBJ1-6; unclear D gene. The CDR3 is 14 amino acids. V was clipped by 2 bases and J by 6 bases, with 8 bases between them. The V gene's germline CDR1 is MNHEY and CDR2 SVGEGT. The CDR3: CASSYPQPNSPLHF. In DNA form, the CDR3 reads TGTGCCAGCAGTTACCCTCAGCCTAATTCACCCCTCCACTTT.

The DNA for the CDR3 is TGTGCCAGCAGCCCCTGGGGACAGAAAAATCAGCCCCAGCATTTT. This gives the protein CASSPWGQKNQPQHF. V and J are TRBV7-2 and TRBJ1-5, with 7 positions matching TRBD1. This CDR3 region has 15 residues. Per germline, CDR1 SGHTA and CDR2 FQGNSA. Trimming cost V 5 bases and J 4 bases; bases outside gene matches: 8.